A selection of T cell receptor beta chains follows, all from one sample in a study of shared clonotypes between healthy human individuals. The method was immunoSEQ multiplex PCR; TCRdb's version includes in-frame clones alone and lacks a portion of them. The repertoire has about 710,000 clones, less than 80% of them found once; the top ten carry around 2%. The sample comprised memory CD4+ T cells sorted from blood. The receptors here all came from a woman in her twenties or thirties in good health. Each CDR3 is given with its conserved first and last residue. Each record gives: J gene, D gene, V gene, clone size, CDR3 protein, CDR3 DNA. D genes are given only for firm matches. Rows give clone size only sometimes, using once, few, many, or a class for an expanded clone.

TRBJ2-1	TRBD2	TRBV30	NA	CAWKLEGGRDEQFF	TGTGCCTGGAAGTTAGAGGGAGGGCGGGATGAGCAGTTCTTC
TRBJ1-4	NA	TRBV2	NA	CASRDVRATNEKLFF	TGTGCCAGCAGGGATGTCAGGGCCACCAATGAAAAACTGTTTTTT
TRBJ2-5	TRBD2	TRBV5-8	NA	CASSLAGGLAGGRETQYF	TGTGCCAGCAGCTTGGCGGGTGGGCTAGCGGGAGGACGAGAGACCCAGTACTTC
TRBJ2-5	TRBD2	TRBV14	NA	CASSQPRGLETQYF	TGTGCCAGCAGCCAACCGCGGGGGTTGGAGACCCAGTACTTC
TRBJ2-5	NA	TRBV7-2	few	CASSRNVREGETQYF	TGTGCCAGCAGCCGTAACGTTCGTGAGGGAGAGACCCAGTACTTC
TRBJ2-4	TRBD2	TRBV27	NA	CASSPWTSGWGGLAKNIQYF	TGTGCCAGCAGTCCCTGGACTAGCGGTTGGGGTGGACTAGCCAAAAACATTCAGTACTTC
TRBJ1-1	NA	TRBV7-2	NA	CASKGQIEAFF	TGTGCCAGCAAAGGGCAGATTGAAGCTTTCTTT
TRBJ2-3	NA	TRBV29-1	NA	CSAVSFGTDTQYF	TGCAGCGCTGTAAGCTTTGGGACAGATACGCAGTATTTT
TRBJ2-7	TRBD2	TRBV11-2	NA	CASSPSLGLAGFLEQYF	TGTGCCAGCAGCCCAAGTTTGGGGCTAGCGGGTTTTCTCGAGCAGTACTTC
TRBJ1-5	NA	TRBV2	few	CASSEERGQPQHF	TGTGCCAGCAGTGAGGAACGAGGTCAGCCCCAGCATTTT
TRBJ2-1	NA	TRBV10-1	NA	CASSDKDCQLYNEQFF	TGCGCCAGCAGTGACAAGGATTGCCAATTATACAATGAGCAGTTCTTC
TRBJ2-5	NA	TRBV7-6	NA	CASSLKSASANQETQYF	TGTGCCAGCAGCTTAAAGTCGGCTAGCGCGAACCAAGAGACCCAGTACTTC
TRBJ2-2	NA	TRBV5-4	NA	CASSHGNTGELFF	TGTGCCAGCAGTCATGGAAACACCGGGGAGCTGTTTTTT
TRBJ2-3	NA	TRBV19	NA	CASREWGRRGADTQYF	TGTGCCAGTAGGGAATGGGGCCGGCGTGGTGCAGATACGCAGTATTTT
TRBJ2-7	NA	TRBV27	many	CASSGWDGSYPYEQYF	TGTGCCAGCAGTGGGTGGGACGGCTCCTACCCCTACGAGCAGTACTTC
TRBJ2-1	NA	TRBV6-1	NA	CASSPGVGDYNEQFF	TGTGCCAGCAGCCCAGGGGTAGGGGACTACAATGAGCAGTTCTTC
TRBJ2-3	TRBD2	TRBV11-2	NA	CASSLVASGNTDTQYF	TGTGCCAGCAGCTTAGTAGCTAGCGGCAACACAGATACGCAGTATTTT
TRBJ2-7	TRBD2	TRBV7-8	once	CASGDSGDLYEQYF	TGTGCCAGCGGGGATAGCGGGGACCTCTACGAGCAGTACTTC
TRBJ2-7	NA	TRBV7-2	NA	CASSLAGFHEQYF	TGTGCCAGCAGCTTAGCTGGGTTCCACGAGCAGTACTTC
TRBJ1-1	TRBD1	TRBV18	NA	CASSPWGTENTEAFF	TGTGCCAGCTCACCGTGGGGGACAGAGAACACTGAAGCTTTCTTT
TRBJ2-2	TRBD2	TRBV4-1	many	CASSQERGGRLPIRELFF	TGCGCCAGCAGCCAAGAGCGGGGCGGGAGGCTTCCTATAAGGGAGCTGTTTTTT
TRBJ1-2	NA	TRBV5-1	NA	CASGEGGDYGYIF	TGCGCCAGCGGCGAAGGAGGGGACTATGGCTACATCTTC
TRBJ1-1	NA	TRBV10-3	NA	CAISAEGASGAFF	TGTGCCATCAGTGCTGAGGGCGCTTCTGGAGCTTTCTTT
TRBJ1-5	NA	TRBV2	NA	CASRTDGTSSNQPQHF	TGTGCCAGCAGAACTGACGGGACAAGTAGCAATCAGCCCCAGCATTTT
TRBJ2-2	TRBD1	TRBV11-3	NA	CASSPGQGNTGELFF	TGTGCCAGCAGCCCTGGACAGGGGAACACCGGGGAGCTGTTTTTT
TRBJ2-5	NA	TRBV13	NA	CASSLLRETQYF	TGTGCCAGCAGCTTACTCCGAGAGACCCAGTACTTC
TRBJ2-5	TRBD2	TRBV7-8	NA	CASSLRGLAGETQYF	TGTGCCAGCAGCTTGCGTGGACTAGCGGGAGAGACCCAGTACTTC
TRBJ1-3	NA	TRBV6-1	NA	CASSVAGNTIYF	TGTGCCAGCAGTGTAGCCGGGAACACCATATATTTT
TRBJ2-7	NA	TRBV7-9	NA	CASSQASGSYEQYF	TGTGCCAGCAGCCAAGCTAGTGGCTCCTACGAGCAGTACTTC
TRBJ1-5	NA	TRBV6-5	NA	CASSYPPVQSNQPQHF	TGTGCCAGCAGTTACCCTCCAGTCCAAAGCAATCAGCCCCAGCATTTT
TRBJ1-4	NA	TRBV27	NA	CASSFRTPNTATNEKLFF	TGTGCCAGCAGTTTTCGGACTCCCAATACTGCAACTAATGAAAAACTGTTTTTT
TRBJ2-1	NA	TRBV11-3	NA	CASSSGNEQFF	TGTGCCAGCAGCTCAGGTAATGAGCAGTTCTTC
TRBJ1-1	NA	TRBV28	once	CASSFPAGTTEAFF	TGTGCCAGCAGTTTTCCCGCAGGGACCACTGAAGCTTTCTTT
TRBJ2-5	TRBD2	TRBV6-5	NA	CASSGTTPYQETQYF	TGTGCCAGCAGCGGGACTACTCCTTACCAAGAGACCCAGTACTTC
TRBJ2-3	TRBD2	TRBV25-1	NA	CASSDFRAGASDTQYF	TGTGCCAGCAGTGATTTCCGAGCGGGAGCGTCAGATACGCAGTATTTT
TRBJ2-7	TRBD1	TRBV5-5	NA	CASSWWDRGGYEQYF	TGTGCCAGCAGCTGGTGGGACAGGGGGGGCTACGAGCAGTACTTC
TRBJ1-5	TRBD1	TRBV28	NA	CATGTGHNQPQHF	TGTGCCACCGGGACAGGACACAATCAGCCCCAGCATTTT
TRBJ2-1	TRBD2	TRBV2	NA	CAVGTSGYNEQFF	TGTGCTGTCGGGACTAGCGGTTACAATGAGCAGTTCTTC
TRBJ2-2	NA	TRBV6-1	NA	CASSAAGAANTGELFF	TGTGCCAGCAGTGCAGCAGGCGCCGCGAACACCGGGGAGCTGTTTTTT
TRBJ2-1	NA	TRBV19	NA	CASSIAGYSSYNEQFF	TGTGCCAGTAGTATCGCCGGCTATAGCTCCTACAATGAGCAGTTCTTC
TRBJ2-7	NA	TRBV7-9	once	CASSGNNEDEQYF	TGTGCCAGCAGCGGTAATAATGAAGACGAGCAGTACTTC
TRBJ2-7	NA	TRBV7-9	NA	CASSLDRVQSYEQYF	TGTGCCAGCAGCTTAGATCGGGTTCAATCCTACGAGCAGTACTTC
TRBJ2-1	TRBD1	TRBV5-1	NA	CASSSELDRGEFF	TGCGCCAGCAGCTCGGAGTTGGACAGGGGGGAGTTCTTC
TRBJ2-7	NA	TRBV27	NA	CASSFRSRRYEQYF	TGTGCCAGCAGTTTCCGGTCTCGTCGCTACGAGCAGTACTTC
TRBJ2-3	NA	TRBV6-1	NA	CASRIDSPTGDTQYF	TGTGCCAGCAGAATCGACTCCCCCACGGGGGATACGCAGTATTTT
TRBJ1-1	TRBD1	TRBV7-2	NA	CASSLRGRPPTEAFF	TGTGCCAGCAGCCTCAGGGGGCGCCCCCCCACTGAAGCTTTCTTT
TRBJ2-3	NA	TRBV7-9	NA	CATEAGPGTDTQYF	TGTGCCACCGAGGCGGGTCCCGGCACAGATACGCAGTATTTT
TRBJ2-6	NA	TRBV5-1	few	CASSKSTVNSGANVLTF	TGCGCCAGCAGCAAAAGTACAGTTAATTCTGGGGCCAACGTCCTGACTTTC
TRBJ1-2	TRBD1	TRBV29-1	NA	CSVLDRGDYGYTF	TGCAGCGTACTGGACAGGGGGGACTATGGCTACACCTTC
TRBJ1-1	TRBD1	TRBV5-1	NA	CASTFGDRGLGAEAFF	TGCGCCAGCACCTTCGGTGACAGGGGACTTGGGGCTGAAGCTTTCTTT
TRBJ1-2	NA	TRBV25-1	NA	CASSVHGGGVYGYTF	TGTGCCAGCAGTGTACATGGGGGGGGAGTTTATGGCTACACCTTC
TRBJ2-1	NA	TRBV19	NA	CASSISLAPGEQFF	TGTGCCAGTAGTATAAGTCTAGCACCAGGGGAGCAGTTCTTC
TRBJ2-1	TRBD2	TRBV14	NA	CASSQVGGSKYNEQFF	TGTGCCAGCAGCCAAGTGGGAGGGTCTAAGTACAATGAGCAGTTCTTC
TRBJ2-1	NA	TRBV6-6	NA	CASSYAAGGYNEQFF	TGTGCCAGCAGTTACGCAGCGGGCGGCTACAATGAGCAGTTCTTC
TRBJ2-7	TRBD2	TRBV5-1	NA	CASSSGTSGVSLEQYF	TGCGCCAGCAGCTCCGGGACTAGCGGGGTGAGCCTGGAGCAGTACTTC
TRBJ1-1	TRBD1	TRBV7-9	NA	CASSVPGGIGTEAFF	TGTGCCAGCAGCGTACCAGGGGGCATCGGCACTGAAGCTTTCTTT
TRBJ1-6	NA	TRBV10-3	NA	CAISETGNSPLHF	TGTGCCATCAGTGAGACAGGAAATTCACCCCTCCACTTT
TRBJ2-1	NA	TRBV2	NA	CASSSRSSYNEQFF	TGTGCCAGCAGCTCAAGGAGCTCCTACAATGAGCAGTTCTTC
TRBJ1-1	NA	TRBV5-4	NA	CASSLEGNTEAFF	TGTGCCAGCAGCTTAGAGGGGAACACTGAAGCTTTCTTT
TRBJ2-3	NA	TRBV6-5	NA	CASRGGSSDTQYF	TGTGCCAGCAGAGGGGGGAGCTCAGATACGCAGTATTTT